The subject of this entry is one T cell receptor (beta chain). Its antigen is not identified. Since all of the isolated RNA was reverse transcribed, expressed TCRB transcripts were what got sequenced. Libraries were prepared by immunoSEQ multiplex PCR; TCRdb keeps only in-frame clonotypes and omits some of them. The profile shows hundreds of thousands of clones, roughly 13% of them singletons. These data are taken from a study of beta chain features in type 1 diabetes. Findings and caveats of the study: Moderate yet significant TCRB CDR3 shortening was seen in Type 1 diabetes patients in all four CD4+ subsets. A greater similarity of naive, central memory and Treg TCRB repertoires was seen among patients than among healthy donors.

With 0 bases removed from V and 0 bases from J, the gap between germline ends came to 6 bases. The CDR3 has 16 residues. CDR1 and CDR2 from the germline V gene are LNHNV and YYDKDF (reference sequence). Specimen: naive CD4+ T cells from blood. The source is a man aged 18 to 30 with type 1 diabetes. The chain links TRBV15 to TRBJ2-6; D unclear. CDR3 region: CATSRDHASGANVLTF. CDR3 in DNA: TGTGCCACCAGCAGAGATCATGCCTCTGGGGCCAACGTCCTGACTTTC.